Listed below are T cell receptor beta chains from one sample, sequenced in a study of shared clonotypes between healthy human individuals. Assay used: immunoSEQ multiplex PCR; TCRdb lists only in-frame clones, some missing. Among some 470,000 clones, 60% to 85% were seen once, and the ten largest hold approximately 12%. Sequencing was performed on PBMCs. These receptors were obtained from a woman aged 40 to 50 in good health. Some clones in this sample may be carry-over from other donors' samples. Both conserved end residues are part of each CDR3. A D gene is named only where the DNA matches it firmly. Part of the rows lack a size; the others show once, few, many or a class for expanded clones.

clone_size,d_call,v_call,j_call,cdr3_nt,cdr3_aa
NA,NA,TRBV4-1,TRBJ1-4,TGCGCCAGCAGCCAAGAAGGGCAGGGAGGCGAAAAACTGTTTTTT,CASSQEGQGGEKLFF
NA,NA,TRBV6-5,TRBJ1-2,TGTGCCAGCAGTTCCACCGGGACACATAACTATGGCTACACCTTC,CASSSTGTHNYGYTF
NA,NA,TRBV28,TRBJ2-7,TGTGCCAGCAGTTTGTGGAACTACGAGCAGTACTTC,CASSLWNYEQYF
NA,NA,TRBV5-1,TRBJ2-2,TGCGCCAGCAGCTGGGGCAGGGGAGCCGGGGAGCTGTTTTTT,CASSWGRGAGELFF
many,NA,TRBV28,TRBJ2-7,TGTGCCAGCAGTTACCCCAATTCCTACGAGCAGTACTTC,CASSYPNSYEQYF
NA,TRBD2,TRBV4-2,TRBJ2-7,TGTGCCAGCAGCCAAGATTTCGCCCCGATAGCGGGTAGCTCCTACGAGCAGTACTTC,CASSQDFAPIAGSSYEQYF
NA,NA,TRBV5-6,TRBJ1-2,TGTGCCAGCAGCTTGTGGCATGAAGGGAGCTACACCTTC,CASSLWHEGSYTF
few,TRBD2,TRBV7-9,TRBJ2-5,TGTGCCAGCAGCTTAGGGCTAGCGGGAGAGACCCAGTACTTC,CASSLGLAGETQYF
NA,NA,TRBV5-1,TRBJ2-2,TGCGCCAGCAGCTTGGCGAGGGGGACTCCGACCGGGGAGCTGTTTTTT,CASSLARGTPTGELFF
NA,NA,TRBV6-1,TRBJ1-1,TGTGCCAGCATAGTCACGATGAACACTGAAGCTTTCTTT,CASIVTMNTEAFF
NA,NA,TRBV5-1,TRBJ2-1,TGCGCCAGCAGCTTGGGGGTGGCAGGGTCCTTTAAGCAGTTCTTC,CASSLGVAGSFKQFF
few,NA,TRBV7-7,TRBJ2-2,TGTGCCAGCAGCTCAGGGACAGAGCTGTTTTTT,CASSSGTELFF
NA,NA,TRBV30,TRBJ1-5,TGTGCCTGGACTAATGGGGGAGGCAATCAGCCCCAGCATTTT,CAWTNGGGNQPQHF
NA,TRBD2,TRBV9,TRBJ2-3,TGTGCCAGCAGCGCCACTAGCGGGAGGCTTAGCACAGATACGCAGTATTTT,CASSATSGRLSTDTQYF
NA,NA,TRBV12-5,TRBJ2-1,TGTGCTAGTGGTTTAGTGAACTCTGAGCAGTTCTTC,CASGLVNSEQFF
many,TRBD2,TRBV15,TRBJ2-1,TGTGCCACCAGCAGAGATCTAGCGGGATGGAATGAGCAGTTCTTC,CATSRDLAGWNEQFF
NA,NA,TRBV28,TRBJ1-5,TGTGCCAGCAGTTTATGGACAGATAGCAATCAGCCCCAGCATTTT,CASSLWTDSNQPQHF
NA,NA,TRBV29-1,TRBJ2-1,TGCAGCGGGGGCCGGGACATTTACAATGAGCAGTTCTTC,CSGGRDIYNEQFF
NA,TRBD2,TRBV6-4,TRBJ2-2,TGTGCCAGCAGTGCCACCCGGGGGGCCGGGGAGCTGTTTTTT,CASSATRGAGELFF
once,NA,TRBV28,TRBJ1-6,TGTGCCAGCACCTTAACGCAGGGAGGATCACCCCTCCACTTT,CASTLTQGGSPLHF
many,NA,TRBV28,TRBJ1-2,TGTGCCAGCGGACTCGGAATACGAGCTAACTATGGCTACACCTTC,CASGLGIRANYGYTF
NA,NA,TRBV11-2,TRBJ1-2,TGTGCCAGCAGCTTAGAGGGAAGTTCCTATGGCTACACCTTC,CASSLEGSSYGYTF
NA,TRBD1,TRBV4-3,TRBJ2-7,TGCGCCAGCAGCCGCCGCCCGGGACAGGGAGCCGAGCAGTACTTC,CASSRRPGQGAEQYF
few,NA,TRBV27,TRBJ1-6,TGTGCCAGCAGGTCAGGGATCCGTTCACCCCTCCACTTT,CASRSGIRSPLHF
NA,TRBD1,TRBV4-3,TRBJ1-6,TGCGCCAGCAGCCACCAGACAGGGGAGGGTTCACCCCTCCACTTT,CASSHQTGEGSPLHF
NA,NA,TRBV29-1,TRBJ1-1,TGCAGCGTTGCACGGCAGTTGAACACTGAAGCTTTCTTT,CSVARQLNTEAFF
NA,NA,TRBV7-9,TRBJ1-1,TGTGCCAGCAGCTTACGACAAGCCGGCACTGAAGCTTTCTTT,CASSLRQAGTEAFF
NA,NA,TRBV6-1,TRBJ2-7,TGTGCCAGCAGTGAAGCGCTGGAGGTAACCTACGAGCAGTACTTC,CASSEALEVTYEQYF
NA,NA,TRBV15,TRBJ2-5,TGTGCCACCAGCGCTCGACTCTTAGAGACCCAGTACTTC,CATSARLLETQYF
NA,NA,TRBV2,TRBJ1-5,TGTGCCAGCAGTGAGATGAGCCAGATGTCCCAGCGTTTT,CASSEMSQMSQRF
many,TRBD2,TRBV18,TRBJ2-1,TGTGCCAGCTCGGAAGCTCCGGGGGGCTACAATGAGCAGTTCTTC,CASSEAPGGYNEQFF
NA,NA,TRBV7-7,TRBJ2-5,TGTGCCAGCGGATTGGGGGTCCGGGAGACCCAGTACTTC,CASGLGVRETQYF
NA,TRBD2,TRBV11-2,TRBJ2-1,TGTGCCAGCAGCCCTCCGGGACTAGGTTTGATCTTC,CASSPPGLGLIF
NA,NA,TRBV19,TRBJ1-2,TGTGCCAGTAGTATTAGGGGATACTATGGCTACACCTTC,CASSIRGYYGYTF
NA,NA,TRBV4-1,TRBJ2-1,TGCGCCAGCAGCCTCGGACTCCCTGGAGTTGGTGAGCAGTTCTTC,CASSLGLPGVGEQFF
NA,TRBD1,TRBV19,TRBJ2-7,TGTGCCAGTGCCGGACAGGGAGGAACCTACGAGCAGTACTTC,CASAGQGGTYEQYF
NA,TRBD1,TRBV19,TRBJ2-7,TGTGCCAGTAGTATTGGACAGGGAGGCGAGCAGTACTTC,CASSIGQGGEQYF
NA,TRBD1,TRBV5-1,TRBJ1-5,TGCGCCAGCAGCACCGACAGGGGTCAGCCCCAGCATTTT,CASSTDRGQPQHF
NA,TRBD2,TRBV27,TRBJ2-3,TGTGCCAGCAGTCGCAGGACTAGCGGGAGGATCACAGATACGCAGTATTTT,CASSRRTSGRITDTQYF
NA,NA,TRBV28,TRBJ1-2,TGTGCCGGCAGTCAAAGGAACTATGGCTACACCTTC,CAGSQRNYGYTF
NA,TRBD1,TRBV7-2,TRBJ2-7,TGTGCCAGCAGCTTGGGGACAGTCTCCTACGAGCAGTACTTC,CASSLGTVSYEQYF
NA,NA,TRBV25-1,TRBJ2-7,TGTGCCAGCAGTCTCTACAGGGACTACGAGCAGTACTTC,CASSLYRDYEQYF
NA,TRBD2,TRBV28,TRBJ2-1,TGTGCCAGCAGTTCCCAGCGGGAGGGCCTTGGTTCGGGGCAGTTCTTC,CASSSQREGLGSGQFF